A selection of T cell receptor beta chains follows, all from one sample in a study of cytotoxic CD8 clonotypes in ibrutinib-treated CLL. The table came from immunoSEQ multiplex PCR; TCRdb's copy has only in-frame clones and leaves some out. The table records nearly 300,000 clones, about 72% of them present only once. The sample was PBMCs, taken at disease progression, from a patient treated with ibrutinib. Receptors were obtained from a human donor with chronic lymphocytic leukemia. The CDR3 runs from the conserved cysteine through the conserved F or W. A D gene is named only where the DNA matches it firmly. Where a row states a size, it is once, few, many or the class of an expanded clone; other rows omit it.

j_gene | v_gene | d_gene | abundance | CDR3nt | CDR3aa
TRBJ1-1 | TRBV28 | TRBD1 | . | TGTGCCAGCAGTTCGGGACAGAAAAACACTGAAGCTTTCTTT | CASSSGQKNTEAFF
TRBJ2-3 | TRBV5-4 | TRBD2 | . | TGTGCCAGCAGCTTAGGCGGGAGGGGGGATACGCAGTATTTT | CASSLGGRGDTQYF
TRBJ1-2 | TRBV19 | TRBD1 | . | TGTGCCAGTAGTCTTCCGACAGGGACGAATGGCTACACCTTC | CASSLPTGTNGYTF
TRBJ1-2 | TRBV5-4 | . | . | TGTGCCAGCATGAGTTCTGGGGGACAAGGGTATGGCTACACCTTC | CASMSSGGQGYGYTF
TRBJ2-5 | TRBV5-1 | . | . | TGCGCCAGCAGCTTGGCCGTGTACCCAGAAGAGACCCAGTACTTC | CASSLAVYPEETQYF
TRBJ2-2 | TRBV6-7 | . | few | TGTGCCAGCAGTTACAACGTGACACCATCCAAATTGGGCACCGGGGAGCTGTTTTTT | CASSYNVTPSKLGTGELFF
TRBJ2-3 | TRBV18 | . | . | TGTGCCAGCTCACCTGGCAGGGGCACAGATACGCAGTATTTT | CASSPGRGTDTQYF
TRBJ1-2 | TRBV9 | TRBD1 | . | TGTGCCAGCAGCCTACAGGGGCTTGCGAGCTATGGCTACACCTTC | CASSLQGLASYGYTF
TRBJ2-2 | TRBV11-2 | . | few | TGTGCCAGCAGCTTAGGACCCACCGGGGAGCTGTTTTTT | CASSLGPTGELFF
TRBJ1-5 | TRBV19 | TRBD1 | once | TGTGCCAGTAGTGCCCGGACAGGGATGAATCAGCCCCAGCATTTT | CASSARTGMNQPQHF